These 7 T cell receptor beta chains were all obtained from the same sample, sequenced in a study of molecular identifiers for immune sequencing clone quantification. Each CDR3 protein is one row after TCRdb ran MiXCR on the PCR reads. The sample lists around 480,000 distinct CDR3 sequences, over 20% occurring once. Sequencing input: naive CD8+ T cells from blood, with Jurkat cell RNA spiked in. Subset meaning: FACS-sorted CD8+CD4-CCR7+CD45RA+ naive T cells. Every receptor here comes from a human donor in good health. Some libraries in this study had Jurkat cell RNA spiked in.

This clonotype was counted only a few times. The gene calls are TRBV4-1 and TRBJ2-1, with D hard to call. Trimming took 0 bases from V and 11 from J, leaving 11 bases between them. This CDR3 comprises 13 residues. Germline V gene sequence: CDR1 MGHRA, CDR2 YSYEKL. CDR3 bases: TGCGCCAGCAGCCAAGAAGAGTTTTGGCAGCAGTTCTTC. Protein: CASSQEEFWQQFF.

The V call is TRBV13, the J call TRBJ1-3; tentatively, D is TRBD1 (6 bases). The CDR3 consists of 17 residues. Trimming cost V 5 bases and J 4 bases, with 21 bases left between them. In germline, CDR1 is PRHDT, CDR2 FYEKMQ (reference sequence). CDR3 DNA sequence: TGTGCCAGCAGCACACTACGAGCAGGGGCAAGGGGAAACACCATATATTTT. This encodes CASSTLRAGARGNTIYF.

This clonotype came up many times. J is TRBJ2-7 and V is TRBV29-1; 10 bases map to TRBD1. The V gene's germline CDR1 is SQVTM and CDR2 ANQGSEA. This CDR3 comprises 13 residues. With 7 bases clipped from V and 11 bases from J, the junction kept 14 bases outside the gene matches. This CDR3 is CSATNSGTGEKYF. The CDR3 coding sequence is TGCAGCGCTACCAATAGTGGGACAGGGGAAAAGTACTTC.

The table lists this clonotype with a few counts. J is TRBJ1-1 and V is TRBV7-9, with D possibly TRBD1 on 6 matching bases. Germline V gene sequence: CDR1 SEHNR, CDR2 FQNEAQ (reference sequence). With 5 bases removed from V and 2 bases from J, the gap between germline ends came to 18 bases. CDR3 size: 16 residues. The CDR3 region has the DNA TGTGCCAGCAGCCCTTCTCTAGGAGGGGGTAACACTGAAGCTTTCTTT. Encoded protein: CASSPSLGGGNTEAFF.

V and J are TRBV27 and TRBJ2-7; 8 bases agree with TRBD2. Per the germline V gene, CDR1 is MNHEY and CDR2 is SMNVEV (reference sequence). CDR3 length equals 14 residues. V lost 9 bases to trimming and J lost 3 bases; unmatched junction nucleotides: 10. Here the CDR3 reads CASRMRGASYEQYF. The CDR3 DNA sequence: TGTGCCAGTCGAATGCGGGGGGCCAGCTACGAGCAGTACTTC.

The chain recombines TRBV21-1 with TRBJ2-7; TRBD1, the D gene given by the table, was not confirmed from the DNA. TRBV21-1 is a documented pseudogene. The CDR3 totals 18 residues. This chain's CDR3 is CASSKKRVIDQLRGEQHF. The CDR3 bases are TGTGCCAGCAGCAAAAAAAGGGTTATCGACCAGTTAAGGGGAGAGCAGCACTTC.

This clonotype was observed at least ten times. The chain is built from TRBV12-3 or TRBV12-4 and TRBJ1-1; a possible D gene is TRBD1 (5 bases). The CDR3 has 15 residues. Trimming stripped 4 bases from V and 3 bases from J, with 15 bases between. CDR3 loop: CASSSLREGHTEAFF. The CDR3 DNA reads TGTGCCAGCAGTTCCCTCAGGGAAGGGCACACTGAAGCTTTCTTT.